This entry is about one T cell receptor (beta chain). Antigen specificity is unknown. The data belong to a study of cytomegalovirus exposure and HLA in healthy donors. Study-wide points: TCR beta chains associated with HLA were, in a later analysis, more clonally expanded than equally common others. Versus the approximately 700-donor mean, an Asian-associated ancestry cluster reportedly showed fewer N-insertions in a later analysis. Among TCR sequences, most were rare, though some public TCRs appeared in many donors.

With 60 Vbeta and 13 Jbeta primers, the PCR was carried out. Per the original data handling: An analysis that came later counted approximately 76 million unique TCR beta chains, around 12 million shared. TCRdb's copy holds only in-frame clones and misses some; the assay was immunoSEQ multiplex PCR. V, J and clone size are taken as reported in that table, and D and trimming were inferred from the DNA itself. The table records 130,000 to 150,000 clones, about 80% of them present only once. The V segment lost 0 bases and the J segment 8 bases; nucleotides outside the gene matches: 0. In germline, CDR1 is SGDLS, CDR2 YYNGEE. This CDR3 region has 12 residues.

Sequencing was carried out using PBMCs. The receptor was isolated from a male donor in good health and CMV-seronegative. This chain uses TRBV9 with TRBJ1-2; 8 bases align to TRBD1. The CDR3 coding sequence is TGTGCCAGCAGCGTAGCAGGGGGCGGCTACACCTTC. Its translation: CASSVAGGGYTF.